This TCR beta chain came from a study of blood T cell repertoires in COVID-19. Study in general: Samples taken during acute and convalescent COVID-19 were collected in the United States, Italy and Spain.

Across under 25 US areas, participants ranged in age from 18 to 89 years. Participants were placed into cohorts based on the clinical history they reported. The CDR3 has 13 amino acids. V gave up 6 bases and J gave up 2 bases, with 10 bases separating them. Germline V gene sequence: CDR1 SGHNT, CDR2 YENEEA. In the source study's methods: Estimates of nucleated cell counts were drawn from the amplification of reference gene primers. TCRdb keeps only in-frame clones here, not all; method: immunoSEQ multiplex PCR. For V, J and clone size, that table is used; D and trimming come from the DNA. This sample has nearly 200,000 clones; 80% to 85% occur once, and the top ten carry less than 9.5%.

This TCR was sampled from a man between 35 and 55 years old who had recovered from COVID-19. Input material: PBMCs or T cells enriched from blood (not recorded which). V is TRBV11-3 and J is TRBJ1-1; the D is unclear. The CDR3, as DNA: TGTGCCAGCAGTCCCCAGGTAAACACTGAAGCTTTCTTT. This codes for CASSPQVNTEAFF.